What follows are 21 T cell receptor beta chains derived from one specimen sequenced in a study of T cell responses to AZD1222 COVID-19 vaccine. Using immunoSEQ multiplex PCR, the repertoire was profiled, and TCRdb retains in-frame clones only, with some absent. The repertoire holds around 120,000 clones, more than 90% seen once, with approximately 2.2% in the top ten. The sequences come from peripheral blood, collected on day 0 of AZD1222 vaccination. The receptors shown here come from an adult in good health.

V gene TRBV7-2 combines with J gene TRBJ1-4; TRBD1 matches at 8 bases. Germline V gene data show CDR1 as SGHTA and CDR2 as FQGNSA. The V and J ends lost 5 bases and 2 bases, in that order; junction bases with no gene match: 7. CDR3 length: 16 residues. CDR3: CASSPQGARTNEKLFF. In DNA, the CDR3 is TGTGCCAGCAGCCCGCAGGGGGCGCGTACTAATGAAAAACTGTTTTTT. Full variable domain (outside the CDR3, taken from reference TRBV7-2 and TRBJ1-4): GAGVSQSPSNKVTEKGKDVELRCDPISGHTALYWYRQSLGQGLEFLIYFQGNSAPDKSGLPSDRFSAERTGGSVSTLTIQRTQQEDSAVYLCASSPQGARTNEKLFFGSGTQLSVL.

The rearrangement joins TRBV19 to TRBJ1-1, with a tentative D call TRBD1 (5 bases). There are 13 residues in the CDR3. Germline values: CDR1 LNHDA, CDR2 SQIVND (reference sequence). Trimming took off 6 bases at V and 4 bases at J, with 12 bases between the two ends. DNA of the CDR3: TGTGCCAGTAGGGGGCAAGGGGCCACTGAAGCTTTCTTT. Translated: CASRGQGATEAFF.

The chain has TRBV28 and TRBJ1-2; D is unresolved. The V and J ends lost 10 bases and 5 bases respectively, with 14 bases between them. The CDR3 is made up of 12 amino acids. Germline CDR1 reads MDHEN; CDR2 reads SYDVKM. The CDR3 reads CATYPPGYGYTF. CDR3 in DNA: TGTGCCACCTATCCCCCTGGGTATGGCTACACCTTC.

This chain joins TRBV6-1 and TRBJ2-3; TRBD1 is a possible D gene (5 bases). The CDR3 has 16 amino acids. The V end was cut by 2 bases, the J end by 0 bases, with 12 bases between. Per germline, CDR1 MNHNS and CDR2 SASEGT. The DNA for the CDR3 is TGTGCCAGCAGTGAACTTGCAGGGCTTAGCACAGATACGCAGTATTTT. Its protein product is CASSELAGLSTDTQYF.

The chain joins TRBV18 to TRBJ1-5; maybe TRBD1 (5 bases). There are 16 residues in the CDR3. The germline CDR1 and CDR2 sequences are KGHSH and LQKENI. V lost 2 bases, J lost 4 bases, and 15 bases lay in between. CDR3: CASSPGVRQSNQPQHF. Here the CDR3 DNA reads TGTGCCAGCTCACCAGGGGTTAGACAGTCAAATCAGCCCCAGCATTTT.

V usage is TRBV6-5 and J usage is TRBJ1-2, with unresolved D. Germline V gene lookup returns CDR1 MNHEY and CDR2 SVGAGI. This CDR3 is built from 11 residues. V was shortened by 7 bases and J by 8 bases, with 11 bases between the two germline ends. CDR3 region: CASTESSGYTF. DNA of the CDR3: TGTGCCAGCACGGAATCTTCCGGCTACACCTTC.

The chain links TRBV5-5 to TRBJ1-5; 9 nucleotides agree with TRBD1. Unmatched junction bases numbered 0, after V lost 3 bases and J lost 2 bases. The CDR3 extends over 14 amino acids. Looked up from germline, CDR1 is SGHKS and CDR2 is YYEKEE (reference sequence). CDR3 coding DNA: TGTGCCAGCAGCTGGACAGGGGGCAATCAGCCCCAGCATTTT. Translation gives CASSWTGGNQPQHF. The variable domain in full, with the rest retrieved from reference TRBV5-5 and TRBJ1-5, is DAGVTQSPTHLIKTRGQQVTLRCSPISGHKSVSWYQQVLGQGPQFIFQYYEKEERGRGNFPDRFSARQFPNYSSELNVNALLLGDSALYLCASSWTGGNQPQHFGDGTRLSIL.

As regards this clone: The same CDR3 arises from other DNA sequences in this sample as well. The gene calls are TRBV18 and TRBJ1-1; 10 nucleotides line up with TRBD1. CDR1 is KGHSH and CDR2 is LQKENI in the germline V gene. V shed 4 bases and J 2 bases; nucleotides not matched to a gene: 4. The CDR3 sequence is 15 residues long. The CDR3 region is CASSRRTGGNTEAFF. In DNA, the CDR3 is TGTGCCAGCTCACGTAGGACAGGGGGTAACACTGAAGCTTTCTTT. The variable domain in full, completed from reference TRBV18 and TRBJ1-1, reads NAGVMQNPRHLVRRRGQEARLRCSPMKGHSHVYWYRQLPEEGLKFMVYLQKENIIDESGMPKERFSAEFPKEGPSILRIQQVVRGDSAAYFCASSRRTGGNTEAFFGQGTRLTVV.

This clone has more than one count but fewer than ten. The chain uses TRBV5-4 and TRBJ2-5; no clear D gene. V lost 4 bases and J 5 bases, leaving 6 bases between the germline ends. The CDR3 runs 11 residues. In germline, CDR1 is SGHNT, CDR2 YYREEE (reference sequence). CDR3 in DNA: TGTGCCAGCAGCACCGGGGAGACCCAGTACTTC. This sequence encodes CASSTGETQYF.

The gene calls are TRBV19 and TRBJ1-2, with D maybe TRBD1 (5 bases). CDR1 and CDR2 from the germline V gene are LNHDA and SQIVND (reference sequence). CDR3 length: 13 residues. The V and J ends lost 1 base and 8 bases respectively, with 11 bases between them. The CDR3: CASSIVGQAGYTF. CDR3 in DNA: TGTGCCAGTAGTATAGTGGGGCAGGCCGGCTACACCTTC.

The count of this clone is one. DNA for the CDR3: TGTGCCACCAGCAGTATGCTGACGGCTGGAAACACCATATATTTT. Amino acid sequence: CATSSMLTAGNTIYF. The chain uses TRBV15 and TRBJ1-3; D remains unclear. Trimming took off 3 bases at V and 2 bases at J, with 11 bases between the two ends. Germline V lookup: CDR1 LNHNV, CDR2 YYDKDF (reference sequence). The CDR3 covers 15 residues.

The V call is TRBV28, the J call TRBJ2-2; TRBD2 matches at 7 bases. Germline V gene data show CDR1 as MDHEN and CDR2 as SYDVKM. Unmatched junction bases numbered 15, after V lost 5 bases and J lost 6 bases. This CDR3 region has 17 residues. CDR3 in amino acids: CASSTYRWTRVAGELFF. The DNA of the CDR3 is TGTGCCAGCAGTACCTACCGTTGGACTAGAGTCGCCGGGGAGCTGTTTTTT.

This chain links TRBV3-1 (or the pseudogene TRBV3-2) with TRBJ1-2; D unresolved. This CDR3 is built from 13 residues. Germline V CDR1 and CDR2: LGHDT, YNNKEL (reference sequence). V lost 0 bases to trimming and J lost 2 bases, with 4 bases between them. CDR3 residues: CASSQDLNYGYTF. For the CDR3, the DNA is TGTGCCAGCAGCCAAGATTTGAACTATGGCTACACCTTC.

CDR3 nucleotide sequence: TGTGCCAGCAGCCAGGGGAATCGGCGGTCCTACGAGCAGTACTTC. This gives the protein CASSQGNRRSYEQYF. This chain joins TRBV14 and TRBJ2-7; D unclear. V lost 3 bases to trimming and J lost 1 base, with 13 bases between them. The CDR3 covers 15 residues. CDR1 SGHDN and CDR2 FVKESK come from the germline V gene.

The chain couples TRBV19 to TRBJ1-2; weak D call: TRBD1 (6 bases). Germline CDR1 LNHDA, CDR2 SQIVND (reference sequence). Trimming took off 5 bases at V and 5 bases at J, with 21 bases between the two ends. The CDR3 sequence is 16 residues long. The CDR3 protein is CASSPLDSLSWYGYTF. CDR3 nucleotide sequence: TGTGCCAGTAGTCCGTTGGACAGTCTCTCTTGGTATGGCTACACCTTC.

The genes are TRBV10-3 and TRBJ1-1; TRBD1 is a possible D gene (6 bases). Per germline, CDR1 ENHRY and CDR2 SYGVKD. The CDR3 contains 14 residues. V lost 6 bases and J 1 base, leaving 12 bases between the germline ends. The CDR3 is CAISPKGGNTEAFF. The CDR3 nucleotides are TGTGCCATCAGCCCTAAGGGGGGGAACACTGAAGCTTTCTTT.

The chain joins TRBV27 to TRBJ2-7; D might be TRBD1 (6 bases). Germline assignment: CDR1 MNHEY and CDR2 SMNVEV (reference sequence). The CDR3 is 12 amino acids. V was trimmed by 5 bases and J by 6 bases, leaving 11 bases between them. CDR3 region: CASSRQGLEQYF. Here the CDR3 DNA reads TGTGCCAGCAGTCGTCAGGGGCTCGAGCAGTACTTC.

This clone was detected only once. The CDR3 protein is CASSYARVNLYGYTF. CDR3 bases: TGTGCCAGCAGTTACGCCAGGGTGAACCTCTATGGCTACACCTTC. The chain employs TRBV6-5 and TRBJ1-2; weak D call: TRBD1 (5 bases). Trimming stripped 2 bases from V and 4 bases from J, with 14 bases between. The CDR3 covers 15 residues. Germline values: CDR1 MNHEY, CDR2 SVGAGI.

The chain has TRBV21-1 and TRBJ2-4; TRBD1 is the table's D call and was not checked against the DNA. TRBV21-1 corresponds to a pseudogene. The CDR3 length is 14 residues. The CDR3 DNA reads as TGTGCCACCCCCGACAGACTAGCCAAAAACATTCAGTACTTC. Its translation: CATPDRLAKNIQYF.

This clone is a singleton in its sample. The rearrangement uses TRBV27 and TRBJ2-2; D may be TRBD1 (5 bases). V dropped 5 bases and J dropped 2 bases, with 9 bases sitting between them. CDR3 length: 14 residues. Looked up from germline, CDR1 is MNHEY and CDR2 is SMNVEV (reference sequence). CDR3 amino acids: CASSQGVNTGELFF. In DNA, the CDR3 is TGTGCCAGCAGTCAAGGGGTAAACACCGGGGAGCTGTTTTTT.

V and J are TRBV5-1 and TRBJ2-2; 9 bases match TRBD1. This CDR3 contains 16 residues. Germline values: CDR1 SGHRS, CDR2 YFSETQ. V was pared by 0 bases and J by 9 bases, with 9 bases of the junction left unmatched. The DNA for the CDR3 is TGCGCCAGCAGCTTGGTGGGGACAGGGCGACGTCGGGAGCTGTTTTTT. It encodes CASSLVGTGRRRELFF.